This TCR beta chain was captured by sequencing in a study of a mutant IDH1 vaccine in newly diagnosed glioma. About the study: Vaccine dosing followed radiotherapy by 4-6 weeks, or accompanied temozolomide cycles. Sex among treated patients split roughly 60% male, roughly 40% female; mean age was about 43 years. V12 occurred at week 35 and V13 at week 47.

Time point reported: week 35, safety follow-up. Topical imiquimod was applied with each vaccine dose, which held 300 ug of mutant IDH1 20-mer peptide. Produced via immunoSEQ multiplex PCR; TCRdb's table is partial and in-frame only. The sample holds roughly 60,000 clones, about four fifths seen once. This clone has just a few counts. No antigen is known for it. The receptor comes from a middle-aged man with glioma. The source material was PBMCs, sampled from a glioma patient whose treatment included an IDH1 peptide vaccine.

The CDR3 coding sequence is TGCAGCGTCGGGACTGGCTCTGGAAACACCATATATTTT. Translation: CSVGTGSGNTIYF. The chain joins TRBV29-1 to TRBJ1-3; D is possibly TRBD1 (5 bases). V was clipped by 6 bases and J by 0 bases, with 9 bases between them. This CDR3 has 13 residues. CDR1 and CDR2 (germline): SQVTM, ANQGSEA.